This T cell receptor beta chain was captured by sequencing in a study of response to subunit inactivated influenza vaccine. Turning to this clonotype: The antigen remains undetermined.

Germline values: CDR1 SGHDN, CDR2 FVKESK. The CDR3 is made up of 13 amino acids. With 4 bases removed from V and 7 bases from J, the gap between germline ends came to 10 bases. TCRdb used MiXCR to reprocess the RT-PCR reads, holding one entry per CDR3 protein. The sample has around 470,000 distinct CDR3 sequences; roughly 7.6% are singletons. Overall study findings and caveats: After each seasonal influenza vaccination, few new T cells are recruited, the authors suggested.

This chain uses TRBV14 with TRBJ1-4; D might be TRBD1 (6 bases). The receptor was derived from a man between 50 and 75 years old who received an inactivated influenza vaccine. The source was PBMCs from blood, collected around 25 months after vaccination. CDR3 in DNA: TGTGCCAGCAGCCGGGGGCATGGTGAAAAACTGTTTTTT. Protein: CASSRGHGEKLFF.